The rows below give T cell receptor beta chains drawn from one sample of a study of blood T cells in healthy people across ages. Each CDR3 protein gets one entry after TCRdb re-called the 5' RACE reads with MiXCR. Found here are about 1,500,000 distinct CDR3 sequences, about 30% of them singletons; the top ten hold 7.7%. The specimen was blood. Every receptor here comes from a woman aged 25-40 years in good health. Both conserved end residues are part of each CDR3. The D gene is left open where the match is weak. Clone sizes are given selectively: once, few, many, or a class where the clone is expanded.

len	d_gene	v_gene	j_gene	abundance	CDR3nt	CDR3aa
11	NA	TRBV20-1	TRBJ1-3	NA	TGCAGTGCTGGACACGGAAACACCATATATTTT	CSAGHGNTIYF
14	NA	TRBV20-1	TRBJ2-5	NA	TGCAGTGCTAGAAAGACAGGGAGGCGAGAGACCCAGTACTTC	CSARKTGRRETQYF
13	NA	TRBV21-1	TRBJ1-1	few	TGTGCCAGCAGCAAACCGATGAACACTGAAGCTTTCTTT	CASSKPMNTEAFF
16	TRBD2	TRBV10-2	TRBJ2-3	NA	TGCGCCAGCAGTGCGTCACTAGCGGGGGGGTCAGATACGCAGTATTTT	CASSASLAGGSDTQYF
12	TRBD1	TRBV5-6	TRBJ1-1	once	TGTGCCAGCAGCTTGGGGACAGGGGATTCTTTCTTT	CASSLGTGDSFF
15	NA	TRBV27	TRBJ2-7	NA	TGTGCCAGCAGTTTTAAGTCCTTGAGCTCCTACGAGCAGTACTTC	CASSFKSLSSYEQYF
15	TRBD2	TRBV27	TRBJ2-2	NA	TGTGCCAGCAGTGCGACTAGCGGGAGGTGCGGGGAGCTGTTTTTT	CASSATSGRCGELFF
15	NA	TRBV27	TRBJ2-7	NA	TGTGCCAGCAGTTCCGGAGGAGTCCAATTCTACGAGCAGTACTTC	CASSSGGVQFYEQYF
15	NA	TRBV18	TRBJ2-1	NA	TGTGCCAGCTCACCACTGGGCAGGGCGCTCAATGAGCAGTTCTTC	CASSPLGRALNEQFF
14	NA	TRBV3-1	TRBJ2-4	many	TGTGCCAGCAGCCTCAGGGGGAGGACGGTCATTCAGTACTTC	CASSLRGRTVIQYF
15	NA	TRBV20-1	TRBJ2-7	NA	TGCAGTGCTAGTGAGGGGCTCTTCCTCTCCTACGAGCAGTACTTC	CSASEGLFLSYEQYF
13	TRBD1	TRBV29-1	TRBJ1-1	few	TGCAGCGGGAACAGGGGGCTGAACACTGAAGCTTTCTTT	CSGNRGLNTEAFF
16	NA	TRBV11-2	TRBJ2-3	NA	TGTGCCAGCAGCTTAGAGGGGACCTTATCAACAGATACGCAGTATTTT	CASSLEGTLSTDTQYF
14	TRBD1	TRBV7-2	TRBJ1-5	NA	TGTGCCAGCAGCTTGACAGGGGGTGGGCTGCCCCAGCATTTT	CASSLTGGGLPQHF
16	NA	TRBV7-2	TRBJ2-4	many	TGTGCCAGCCAGCGGACTCCGAGGGTTGCCAAAAACATTCAGTACTTC	CASQRTPRVAKNIQYF
13	NA	TRBV7-2	TRBJ2-3	many	TGTGCCAGCAGCTTCCTTACTACAGATACGCAGTATTTT	CASSFLTTDTQYF
16	TRBD1	TRBV12-3/TRBV12-4	TRBJ1-5	NA	TGTGCCAGCAGTCCGCCGACAGGGTCCGGAGGTCAGCCCCAGCATTTT	CASSPPTGSGGQPQHF
14	NA	TRBV2	TRBJ2-2	NA	TGTGCCAGCAGCGTTGAGGCCCAGTCCGGGGAGCTGTTTTTT	CASSVEAQSGELFF
15	NA	TRBV12-3/TRBV12-4	TRBJ2-1	NA	TGTGCCGGCAGGGGGGCGCCGCTTGCCTCGGATGAGCAGTTCTTC	CAGRGAPLASDEQFF
16	TRBD1	TRBV28	TRBJ2-3	few	TGTGCCAGCACCGAAATCCGGGACAGCCGCACAGATACGCAGTATTTT	CASTEIRDSRTDTQYF
15	NA	TRBV15	TRBJ1-2	NA	TGTGCCACCAGCAGAGATCTCGCCAGGGGATATGGCTACACCTTC	CATSRDLARGYGYTF
14	TRBD2	TRBV7-9	TRBJ2-5	NA	TGTACCCGAGCTCGAGCGGGGGGACAAGAGACCCAGTACTTC	CTRARAGGQETQYF